What follows are 16 T cell receptor beta chains derived from one specimen sequenced in a study of control samples from healthy donors and cancer patients. Clones were sequenced by immunoSEQ multiplex PCR, and TCRdb holds only the in-frame ones, with some missing. The sample contains about 45,000 clones, around 90% of which appear only once. The sequenced sample was PBMCs. These receptor sequences come from a woman aged 40 to 50 with head and neck cancer.

The CDR3 DNA reads as TGTGCCAGTAGTATGGCTCTTGTGACCGGTGAGCAGTTCTTC. The encoded protein is CASSMALVTGEQFF. The chain employs TRBV19 and TRBJ2-1; D unresolved. This CDR3 has 14 residues. Deletions cut 3 bases from V and 9 bases from J, with 15 bases between. Germline V gene data show CDR1 as LNHDA and CDR2 as SQIVND (reference sequence).

The V and J genes are TRBV5-1 and TRBJ2-7, with 10 bases fitting TRBD1. The CDR3 totals 15 residues. From germline, CDR1 is SGHRS and CDR2 YFSETQ. V was clipped by 0 bases and J by 6 bases; unmatched bases: 6. The CDR3 protein is CASSLATGTGAEQYF. The CDR3 bases are TGCGCCAGCAGCTTGGCCACCGGGACAGGGGCCGAGCAGTACTTC. Full variable domain (missing parts from reference TRBV5-1 and TRBJ2-7): KAGVTQTPRYLIKTRGQQVTLSCSPISGHRSVSWYQQTPGQGLQFLFEYFSETQRNKGNFPGRFSGRQFSNSRSEMNVSTLELGDSALYLCASSLATGTGAEQYFGPGTRLTVT.

This chain connects TRBV27 to TRBJ2-5; possible D gene TRBD2, 6 bases. Germline loops: CDR1 MNHEY, CDR2 SMNVEV (reference sequence). This CDR3 region has 15 residues. The V and J ends lost 6 bases and 1 base respectively, with 15 bases between them. The CDR3 reads CASRSAGTAQETQYF. CDR3 sequence (DNA): TGTGCCAGCAGGTCAGCCGGGACTGCCCAAGAGACCCAGTACTTC.

The J gene is TRBJ2-1, the V gene TRBV5-1; weak D call: TRBD1 (6 bases). Trimming took 0 bases from V and 2 from J, leaving 9 bases between them. The CDR3 sequence is 15 residues long. CDR1 is SGHRS and CDR2 is YFSETQ in the germline V gene. The CDR3 bases are TGCGCCAGCAGCTTGGGGACAGCTGCCTACAATGAGCAGTTCTTC. Encoded protein: CASSLGTAAYNEQFF.

The chain employs TRBV19 and TRBJ1-5; TRBD1 might be the D (6 bases). Per the germline V gene, CDR1 is LNHDA and CDR2 is SQIVND (reference sequence). Trimming pared 6 bases from V and 7 bases from J, leaving 13 bases between. CDR3 length: 13 residues. Here the CDR3 reads CASRGGRVQPQHF. DNA for the CDR3: TGTGCCAGTAGGGGGGGCAGGGTCCAGCCCCAGCATTTT.

This clone was seen just once. The V and J genes are TRBV7-6 and TRBJ2-3; no clear D. There are 16 residues in the CDR3. V lost 1 base and J lost 0, with 11 bases in between. Germline loops: CDR1 SGHVS, CDR2 FNYEAQ. The CDR3, as DNA: TGTGCCAGCAGCTTAGATGGCGCGGTGAGCACAGATACGCAGTATTTT. Protein sequence: CASSLDGAVSTDTQYF.

CDR3 protein: CASSGTSGSYNEQFF. The CDR3 coding sequence is TGTGCCAGCAGTGGGACTAGCGGCTCCTACAATGAGCAGTTCTTC. The chain employs TRBV6-4 and TRBJ2-1; 10 bases match TRBD2. Germline trimming cut 4 bases from V and 0 bases from J; bases unmatched to any gene: 0. Germline-derived CDR1 and CDR2 are MRHNA and SNTAGT. The CDR3 sequence is 15 residues long.

This clone was detected only once. The chain uses TRBV9 and TRBJ2-7, with a tentative D call TRBD2 (5 bases). CDR1 and CDR2 (germline): SGDLS, YYNGEE. CDR3 size: 14 residues. The germline V and J ends were trimmed by 0 bases and 3 bases, with 10 bases remaining between them. The CDR3 DNA sequence: TGTGCCAGCAGCGTAGGGAGCGGCGGCTACGAGCAGTACTTC. Protein sequence: CASSVGSGGYEQYF.

This chain connects TRBV7-3 to TRBJ1-2; D perhaps matches TRBD1 (5 bases). Germline V gives CDR1 SGHTA, CDR2 FQGTGA. Trimming shortened V by 2 bases and J by 8 bases, and 12 bases separated the two germline ends. The CDR3 is 13 amino acids. The chain's CDR3 is CASSLESREGYTF. CDR3 nucleotide sequence: TGTGCCAGCAGCTTAGAGTCCAGGGAAGGCTACACCTTC.

CDR3 in amino acids: CASSQTGVQETQYF. The DNA of the CDR3 is TGCGCCAGCAGCCAAACAGGGGTCCAAGAGACCCAGTACTTC. The chain combines TRBV4-1 with TRBJ2-5; TRBD1 agrees at 7 bases. J gave up 1 base and V 2 bases, and 1 base lay outside the gene matches. The CDR3 has 14 residues. Germline V gene sequence: CDR1 MGHRA, CDR2 YSYEKL.

The chain has TRBV4-1 and TRBJ1-1, with 8 bases aligning to TRBD1. CDR1 MGHRA and CDR2 YSYEKL come from the germline V gene. Trimming cost V 1 base and J 4 bases; bases outside gene matches: 5. The CDR3 is 15 amino acids. The CDR3 here is CASSQGSGGFTEAFF. CDR3 DNA: TGCGCCAGCAGCCAAGGCTCAGGGGGCTTCACTGAAGCTTTCTTT.

This chain uses TRBV24-1 with TRBJ2-1; 9 positions agree with TRBD2. Germline loops: CDR1 KGHDR, CDR2 SFDVKD. The CDR3 covers 16 residues. V lost 3 bases and J lost 3; bases outside the gene matches: 5. CDR3 coding DNA: TGTGCCACCAGTGATGCGAGCGGGAGGAACTACAATGAGCAGTTCTTC. This gives the protein CATSDASGRNYNEQFF.

This chain connects TRBV6-5 to TRBJ2-5; TRBD2 matches at 10 bases. This CDR3 spans 16 amino acids. Germline V gene sequence: CDR1 MNHEY, CDR2 SVGAGI. Trimming cost V 2 bases and J 4 bases; bases outside gene matches: 7. As DNA, the CDR3 is TGTGCCAGCAGTTACATTGTTACTAGCGGGGCAGAGACCCAGTACTTC. Amino acids: CASSYIVTSGAETQYF.

This chain joins TRBV6-5 and TRBJ1-1; no reliable D call. Trimming stripped 0 bases from V and 0 bases from J, with 8 bases between. The V gene's germline CDR1 is MNHEY and CDR2 SVGAGI. The CDR3 consists of 15 residues. The CDR3 region has the DNA TGTGCCAGCAGTTACTCGGGCCAGTTGAACACTGAAGCTTTCTTT. Protein product: CASSYSGQLNTEAFF.

The chain recombines TRBV14 with TRBJ2-3, with a tentative D call TRBD1 (6 bases). V lost 2 bases to trimming and J lost 0 bases, with 12 bases between them. The germline CDR1 and CDR2 sequences are SGHDN and FVKESK. The CDR3 is made up of 16 amino acids. CDR3 sequence reads: CASSQRPGVSTDTQYF. CDR3 nucleotide sequence: TGTGCCAGCAGCCAACGCCCAGGGGTTAGCACAGATACGCAGTATTTT. The full variable domain, in which reference TRBV14 and TRBJ2-3 provide the parts outside the CDR3, is EAGVTQFPSHSVIEKGQTVTLRCDPISGHDNLYWYRRVMGKEIKFLLHFVKESKQDESGMPNNRFLAERTGGTYSTLKVQPAELEDSGVYFCASSQRPGVSTDTQYFGPGTRLTVL.

V usage is TRBV18 and J usage is TRBJ1-3; the D gene is possibly TRBD1 (5 bases). CDR3 size: 15 residues. V lost 3 bases and J lost 4, with 13 bases in between. The germline CDR1 and CDR2 sequences are KGHSH and LQKENI. CDR3 in amino acids: CASSPLGVDGNTIYF. The CDR3 DNA is TGTGCCAGCTCACCCCTGGGGGTTGACGGAAACACCATATATTTT.